The next 31 T cell receptor beta chains were all read from a single sample in a study of T cell repertoires in cytomegalovirus infection. TCRdb ran MiXCR on the reads and lists one entry per CDR3 protein. Here the sample spans roughly 990,000 distinct CDR3 sequences, around 30% being singletons. These receptors have no known antigen. Sequenced material: cultured CD8+ T cells from PBMCs, taken from culture after CMV antigen stimulation. The source is a human donor in good health (CMV status not recorded). Some clones in this sample may be carry-over from other donors' samples.

V and J are TRBV27 and TRBJ1-5; TRBD1 matches 10 bases. The germline CDR1 and CDR2 sequences are MNHEY and SMNVEV (reference sequence). The CDR3 sequence is 15 residues long. Trimming cost V 6 bases and J 5 bases; bases outside gene matches: 7. Written as DNA, the CDR3 is TGTGCCAGCAGACGGACAGGGGGAGGGGATCAGCCCCAGCATTTT. Protein: CASRRTGGGDQPQHF.

As for this clonotype: One junction end does not reproduce the germline sequence, and a read error may be involved. V and J are TRBV4-3 and TRBJ2-2; possible D gene TRBD1, 7 bases. CDR3 length: 21 residues. Germline loops: CDR1 LGHNA, CDR2 YSLEER. CDR3 DNA sequence: TGCGCCAACAGCCAAGTAATTACAGGGGACTCCATTCTAATCTACACCGGGGAGCTGTTTTTT. Translating gives CANSQVITGDSILIYTGELFF.

On this clonotype: Possible read error: a much larger clone is one base away. This chain uses TRBV7-2 with TRBJ2-3; D is perhaps TRBD1 (6 bases). The CDR3 extends over 14 amino acids. The V gene's germline CDR1 is SGHTA and CDR2 FQGNSA. In DNA, the CDR3 is TGTGTCAGCAGCTTAGGACAGCTAACAGATACGCAGTATTTT. It encodes CVSSLGQLTDTQYF.

The rearrangement links TRBV6-6 to TRBJ1-1; possible D gene TRBD1, 5 bases. The CDR3 spans 13 residues. The V gene lost 6 bases and the J gene lost 4 bases, with 12 bases spanning the gap. Per germline, CDR1 MNHNY and CDR2 SVGAGI (reference sequence). In DNA, the CDR3 is TGTGCCAGCAGCACAGGCTGGGGCACTGAAGCTTTCTTT. Translating it yields CASSTGWGTEAFF.

The DNA for the CDR3 is TGTGCCAGTAGTATCTTTCTAGCGGGGGAAGAGACCCAGTACTTC. Translation: CASSIFLAGEETQYF. The V and J genes are TRBV19 and TRBJ2-5; 10 positions match TRBD2. The V gene's germline CDR1 is LNHDA and CDR2 SQIVND (reference sequence). V was clipped by 3 bases and J by 3 bases; unmatched bases: 4. The CDR3 has 15 residues.

The CDR3 reads CASSATGLSSYNEQFF. CDR3 DNA: TGTGCCAGCAGCGCTACAGGGTTAAGCTCCTACAATGAGCAGTTCTTC. The chain links TRBV7-9 to TRBJ2-1; D may be TRBD1 (6 bases). With 5 bases removed from V and 0 bases from J, the gap between germline ends came to 14 bases. This CDR3 contains 16 residues. The germline V gene encodes CDR1 SEHNR and CDR2 FQNEAQ (reference sequence).

This clonotype was recorded a few times. V usage is TRBV19 and J usage is TRBJ1-5; D may be TRBD1 (5 bases). CDR1 is LNHDA, CDR2 SQIVND, per germline (reference sequence). This CDR3 spans 14 amino acids. V shed 5 bases and J shed 2 bases, with 10 bases lying between them. The CDR3 loop is CASSLLTGNQPQHF. CDR3 coding DNA: TGTGCCAGTAGTTTATTGACAGGCAATCAGCCCCAGCATTTT.

The chain links TRBV19 to TRBJ2-3; tentatively, D is TRBD1 or TRBD2 (6 bases each). CDR3 length: 13 amino acids. The ends were cut back, 8 bases at V and 8 bases at J, with 17 bases in the middle. CDR1 is LNHDA and CDR2 is SQIVND in the germline V gene (reference sequence). Here the CDR3 reads CASLGGGKVTQYF. The CDR3 nucleotides are TGTGCCAGTTTAGGAGGGGGGAAGGTTACGCAGTATTTT.

This clonotype was seen only a few times. The chain joins TRBV7-6 to TRBJ1-2, with 10 bases that match TRBD1. Germline lookup yields CDR1 SGHVS and CDR2 FNYEAQ. Unmatched junction bases numbered 3, after V lost 4 bases and J lost 7 bases. CDR3 length: 13 residues. The CDR3 DNA reads as TGTGCCAGCAGCTCCGGGACAGGGGCTGGCTACACCTTC. Translating gives CASSSGTGAGYTF.

The V gene is TRBV28, the J gene TRBJ2-4; D might be TRBD1 or TRBD2, each matching 6 bases. Trimming took off 2 bases at V and 7 bases at J, with 18 bases between the two ends. This CDR3 is built from 16 residues. Germline loops: CDR1 MDHEN, CDR2 SYDVKM. The CDR3 sequence is CASSLITGGPRNIQYF. The CDR3 nucleotides read TGTGCCAGCAGTTTAATTACTGGGGGGCCACGGAACATTCAGTACTTC.

Ten or more counts support this clonotype. The chain recombines TRBV7-2 with TRBJ2-7; TRBD1 matches at 10 bases. Germline values: CDR1 SGHTA, CDR2 FQGNSA. The V and J ends lost 5 bases and 4 bases, in that order; junction bases with no gene match: 5. The CDR3 is 14 amino acids. CDR3: CASSVGTGAYEQYV. The CDR3 region has the DNA TGTGCCAGCAGCGTCGGGACAGGGGCGTACGAGCAGTACGTC.

The chain employs TRBV7-8 and TRBJ2-2, with D possibly being TRBD1 (5 bases). The CDR3 loop spans 15 amino acids. V lost 4 bases to trimming and J lost 0 bases, with 9 bases between them. Germline-derived CDR1 and CDR2 are SGHVS and FQNEAQ. CDR3 sequence: CASSSGRANTGELFF. CDR3 sequence (DNA): TGTGCCAGCAGCTCGGGCAGGGCGAACACCGGGGAGCTGTTTTTT.

This clonotype was counted at least ten times. V is TRBV7-9 and J is TRBJ1-1; D not resolved. This CDR3 region has 12 residues. In germline, CDR1 is SEHNR, CDR2 FQNEAQ (reference sequence). The V and J ends lost 1 base and 8 bases respectively, with 8 bases between them. The DNA of the CDR3 is TGTGCCAGCAGCTTAGATCGGCAGGAAGCTTTCTTT. As protein: CASSLDRQEAFF.

This clonotype has just a few counts. This chain links TRBV6-2 or TRBV6-3 with TRBJ2-1; 10 bases are a match to TRBD2. Germline trimming cut 4 bases from V and 7 bases from J; bases unmatched to any gene: 7. Germline V gene sequence: CDR1 MNHEY, CDR2 SVGEGT. This CDR3 spans 15 amino acids. This CDR3 is CASSFSGGSGNEQFF. For the CDR3, the DNA is TGTGCCAGCAGTTTTAGCGGGGGGAGCGGAAATGAGCAGTTCTTC.

V gene TRBV4-1 combines with J gene TRBJ2-7; TRBD1 might be the D (5 bases). Trimming stripped 0 bases from V and 4 bases from J, with 13 bases between. The germline gives CDR1 MGHRA, CDR2 YSYEKL. This CDR3 is built from 15 residues. The CDR3 reads CASSQDMRQYYEQYV. The CDR3, as DNA: TGCGCCAGCAGCCAAGATATGAGACAGTATTACGAGCAGTACGTC.

V and J are TRBV4-1 and TRBJ1-1, with a possible D match to TRBD1 (6 bases). Germline V CDR1 and CDR2: MGHRA, YSYEKL. The CDR3 consists of 13 residues. Trimming pared 3 bases from V and 7 bases from J, leaving 12 bases between. This chain's CDR3 is CASSHQQGFEAFF. The CDR3 region has the DNA TGCGCCAGCAGCCATCAACAGGGATTTGAAGCTTTCTTT.

The chain joins TRBV5-1 to TRBJ2-1; TRBD2 aligns across 8 bases. This CDR3 comprises 17 residues. The V gene end was trimmed by 2 bases and the J gene end by 0 bases; junction bases not matched to a gene: 7. Germline V gene lookup returns CDR1 SGHRS and CDR2 YFSETQ. The CDR3 loop is CASSLAGAVNSYNEQFF. As DNA, the CDR3 is TGCGCCAGCAGCTTAGCGGGGGCCGTTAACTCCTACAATGAGCAGTTCTTC.

The sample holds a few counts of this clonotype. J is TRBJ1-1 and V is TRBV7-9, with D uncertain. The V gene lost 6 bases and the J gene lost 7 bases, with 21 bases spanning the gap. The germline CDR1 and CDR2 sequences are SEHNR and FQNEAQ (reference sequence). The CDR3 sequence is 15 residues long. The CDR3 nucleotides are TGTGCCAGCAGTTCCTCCAGCTTGTTAAAGGGTGAAGCTTTCTTT. Translating it yields CASSSSSLLKGEAFF.

The rearrangement links TRBV19 to TRBJ2-1; 8 positions match TRBD1. This CDR3 has 14 amino acids. Germline V gene lookup returns CDR1 LNHDA and CDR2 SQIVND (reference sequence). Germline trimming cut 10 bases from V and 8 bases from J; bases unmatched to any gene: 13. The CDR3 is CATSAGAGGDEQFF. CDR3 DNA sequence: TGTGCCACCTCAGCCGGGGCAGGGGGCGATGAGCAGTTCTTC.

CDR3 loop: CASSQDSGGSYEQYF. CDR3 in DNA: TGTGCCAGCAGCCAAGATTCCGGTGGCAGCTACGAGCAGTACTTC. V and J are TRBV4-2 and TRBJ2-7, with no clear D. Germline CDR1 and CDR2: LGHNA and YNFKEQ. This CDR3 region has 15 residues. V was clipped by 0 bases and J by 3 bases, with 12 bases between them.

The V gene is TRBV5-1, the J gene TRBJ1-1, with D possibly being TRBD1 (5 bases). Germline V gene sequence: CDR1 SGHRS, CDR2 YFSETQ. This CDR3 contains 17 residues. V lost 0 bases and J 4 bases, leaving 19 bases between the germline ends. This CDR3 reads CASSLALDIPGTTEAFF. The DNA of the CDR3 is TGCGCCAGCAGCTTGGCACTGGACATACCGGGCACCACTGAAGCTTTCTTT.

The chain recombines TRBV4-1 with TRBJ1-4; 8 nucleotides match TRBD1. CDR3 length: 17 residues. V lost 1 base to trimming and J lost 0 bases; unmatched junction nucleotides: 4. The germline V gene has CDR1 MGHRA and CDR2 YSYEKL. Written as DNA, the CDR3 is TGCGCCAGCAGCCAAGGGAGGACAGGGACAACTAATGAAAAACTGTTTTTT. Its protein product is CASSQGRTGTTNEKLFF.

The V call is TRBV13, the J call TRBJ1-1, with 9 bases aligning to TRBD1. V trimming: 0 bases; J trimming: 11 bases; junction bases outside the gene matches: 7. The CDR3 totals 14 residues. Germline CDR1 PRHDT, CDR2 FYEKMQ (reference sequence). The CDR3 loop is CASSLGTGGLEAFF. The CDR3 DNA is TGTGCCAGCAGCTTAGGGACAGGGGGTTTGGAGGCTTTCTTT.

V gene TRBV12-3 or TRBV12-4 combines with J gene TRBJ2-6; D unclear. Deletions cut 5 bases from V and 0 bases from J, with 8 bases between. The CDR3 has 15 residues. The CDR3 spells CASSPTTSGANVLTF. The CDR3 DNA reads TGTGCCAGCAGTCCTACTACCTCTGGGGCCAACGTCCTGACTTTC.

The chain has TRBV12-3 or TRBV12-4 and TRBJ2-6; 7 bases fit TRBD1. This CDR3 has 20 residues. Losses at the gene ends were 1 base for V and 1 base for J; bases not matched to a gene: 13. CDR3 bases: TGTGCCAGCAGTTTAGGGGTTGCCGGGACAGTGAAATCTGGGGCCAACGTCCTGACTTTC. Its translation is CASSLGVAGTVKSGANVLTF.

This clonotype was found many times. The chain links TRBV28 to TRBJ1-1, with D possibly matching TRBD1 (6 bases). The CDR3 sequence is 13 residues long. CDR1 and CDR2 from the germline V gene are MDHEN and SYDVKM. Trimming removed 1 base at V and 5 bases at J, with 8 bases between. CDR3 coding DNA: TGTGCCAGCAGTTTATCTGGACAGACTGAAGCTTTCTTT. It encodes CASSLSGQTEAFF.

This chain links TRBV19 with TRBJ1-6; 9 bases line up with TRBD1. CDR1 is LNHDA and CDR2 is SQIVND in the germline V gene (reference sequence). This CDR3 is 15 amino acids long. The J segment lost 8 bases and the V segment lost 5 bases, leaving 7 bases of the junction unmatched. The CDR3 bases are TGTGCCAGTAGTCCTGGACAGGGGATTTATTCACCCCTCCACTTT. This codes for CASSPGQGIYSPLHF.

This clonotype came up many times. This chain joins TRBV7-2 and TRBJ2-2; TRBD1 is a possible D gene (6 bases). The V and J ends lost 8 bases and 4 bases respectively, with 14 bases between them. CDR1 is SGHTA and CDR2 is FQGNSA in the germline V gene. This CDR3 spans 14 amino acids. The CDR3 DNA is TGTGCCAGCGCCTCCCGGGACACCACCGGGGAGCTGTTTTTT. Residues: CASASRDTTGELFF.

This clonotype showed up just a few times. The genes are TRBV12-3 or TRBV12-4 and TRBJ2-5; 7 bases line up with TRBD1. The CDR3 loop spans 13 amino acids. J gave up 9 bases and V 3 bases, and 7 bases lay outside the gene matches. CDR3 amino acids: CASSLGQPTAQYF. The CDR3 nucleotides read TGTGCCAGCAGTTTGGGACAGCCGACGGCCCAGTACTTC.

The chain is built from TRBV7-9 and TRBJ2-5, with 11 bases identical to TRBD2. CDR3 length: 17 residues. V was pared by 5 bases and J by 1 base, with 9 bases of the junction left unmatched. CDR1 and CDR2 from the germline V gene are SEHNR and FQNEAQ (reference sequence). The CDR3: CASSLELAGAFQETQYF. CDR3 bases: TGTGCCAGCAGCCTCGAACTAGCGGGGGCCTTCCAAGAGACCCAGTACTTC. The full variable domain, completed using reference TRBV7-9 and TRBJ2-5, is DTGVSQNPRHKITKRGQNVTFRCDPISEHNRLYWYRQTLGQGPEFLTYFQNEAQLEKSRLLSDRFSAERPKGSFSTLEIQRTEQGDSAMYLCASSLELAGAFQETQYFGPGTRLLVL.

The sample holds many counts of this clonotype. The genes are TRBV7-9 and TRBJ2-2; TRBD1 aligns across 8 bases. The CDR3 loop spans 16 amino acids. CDR1 is SEHNR, CDR2 FQNEAQ, per germline (reference sequence). The V segment lost 3 bases and the J segment 6 bases; nucleotides outside the gene matches: 9. CDR3 sequence (DNA): TGTGCCAGCAGCTTCGGACAGGGTATTCGGCCCGGGGAGCTGTTTTTT. Protein product: CASSFGQGIRPGELFF.